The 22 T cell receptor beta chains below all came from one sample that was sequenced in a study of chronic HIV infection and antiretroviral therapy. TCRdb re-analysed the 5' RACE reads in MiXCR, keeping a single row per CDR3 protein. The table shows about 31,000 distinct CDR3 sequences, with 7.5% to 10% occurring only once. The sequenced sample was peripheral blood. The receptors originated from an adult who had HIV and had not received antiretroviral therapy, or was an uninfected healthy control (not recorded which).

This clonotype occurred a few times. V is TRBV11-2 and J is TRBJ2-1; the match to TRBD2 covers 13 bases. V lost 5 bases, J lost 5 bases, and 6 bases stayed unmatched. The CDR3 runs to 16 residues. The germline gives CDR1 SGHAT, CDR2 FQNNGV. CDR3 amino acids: CASSLRTSGSNNEQFF. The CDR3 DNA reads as TGTGCCAGCAGCCTGCGGACTAGCGGGAGTAACAATGAGCAGTTCTTC.

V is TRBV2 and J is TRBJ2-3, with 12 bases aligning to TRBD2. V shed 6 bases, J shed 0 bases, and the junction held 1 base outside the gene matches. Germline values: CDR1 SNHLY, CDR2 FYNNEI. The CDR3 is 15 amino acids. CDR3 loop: CASRGTSGSTDTQYF. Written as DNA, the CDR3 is TGTGCCAGCAGGGGGACTAGCGGGAGCACAGATACGCAGTATTTT. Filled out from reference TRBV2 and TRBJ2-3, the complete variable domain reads EPEVTQTPSHQVTQMGQEVILRCVPISNHLYFYWYRQILGQKVEFLVSFYNNEISEKSEIFDDQFSVERPDGSNFTLKIRSTKLEDSAMYFCASRGTSGSTDTQYFGPGTRLTVL.

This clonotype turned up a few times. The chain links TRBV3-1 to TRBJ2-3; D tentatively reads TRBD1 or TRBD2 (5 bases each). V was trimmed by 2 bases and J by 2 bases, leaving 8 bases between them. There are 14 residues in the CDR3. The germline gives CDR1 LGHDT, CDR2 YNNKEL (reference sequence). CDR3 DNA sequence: TGTGCCAGCAGCCAACGGGGACCCACAGATACGCAGTATTTT. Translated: CASSQRGPTDTQYF.

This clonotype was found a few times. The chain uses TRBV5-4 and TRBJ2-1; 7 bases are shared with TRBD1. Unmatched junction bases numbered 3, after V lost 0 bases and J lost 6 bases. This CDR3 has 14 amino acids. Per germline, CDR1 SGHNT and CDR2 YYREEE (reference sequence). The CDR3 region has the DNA TGTGCCAGCAGCTTGGGACAGGGTCTCAATGAGCAGTTCTTC. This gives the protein CASSLGQGLNEQFF.

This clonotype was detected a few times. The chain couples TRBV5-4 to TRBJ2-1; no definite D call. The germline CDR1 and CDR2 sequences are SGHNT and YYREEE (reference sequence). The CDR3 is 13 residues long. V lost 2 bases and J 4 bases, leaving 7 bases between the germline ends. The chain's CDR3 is CASSLGDYNEQFF. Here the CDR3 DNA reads TGTGCCAGCAGCTTAGGAGATTACAATGAGCAGTTCTTC.

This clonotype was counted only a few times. CDR3 protein: CASSLDSNGYTF. CDR3 nucleotides: TGTGCCAGCAGCTTAGACAGCAATGGCTACACCTTC. The chain links TRBV7-9 to TRBJ1-2, with D uncertain. This CDR3 comprises 12 residues. V lost 1 base and J 6 bases, leaving 6 bases between the germline ends. Per the germline V gene, CDR1 is SEHNR and CDR2 is FQNEAQ (reference sequence).

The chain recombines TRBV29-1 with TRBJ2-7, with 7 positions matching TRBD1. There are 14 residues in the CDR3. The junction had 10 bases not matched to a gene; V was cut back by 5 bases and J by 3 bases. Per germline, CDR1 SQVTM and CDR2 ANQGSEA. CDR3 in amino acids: CSVSWDSGHYEQYF. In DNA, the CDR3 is TGCAGCGTTTCCTGGGACAGCGGACACTACGAGCAGTACTTC.

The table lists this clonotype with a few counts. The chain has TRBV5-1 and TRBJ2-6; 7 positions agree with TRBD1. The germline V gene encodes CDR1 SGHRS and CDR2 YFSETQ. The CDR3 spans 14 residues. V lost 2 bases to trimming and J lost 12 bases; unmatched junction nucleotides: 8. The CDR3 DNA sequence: TGCGCCAGCAGCTTAATCGGACAGGACAGCGTCCTGACTTTC. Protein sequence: CASSLIGQDSVLTF.

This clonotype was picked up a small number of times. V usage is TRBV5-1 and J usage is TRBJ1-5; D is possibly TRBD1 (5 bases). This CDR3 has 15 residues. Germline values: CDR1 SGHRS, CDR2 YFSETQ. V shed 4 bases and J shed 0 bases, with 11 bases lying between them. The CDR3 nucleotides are TGCGCCAGCAGCGCGGCAGGGAGTAGCAATCAGCCCCAGCATTTT. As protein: CASSAAGSSNQPQHF.

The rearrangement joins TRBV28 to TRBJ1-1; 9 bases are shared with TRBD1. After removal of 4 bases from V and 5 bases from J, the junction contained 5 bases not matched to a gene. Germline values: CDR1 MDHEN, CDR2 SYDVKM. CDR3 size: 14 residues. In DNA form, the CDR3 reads TGTGCCAGCAGTTCCGGGACAGGGAAAACTGAAGCTTTCTTT. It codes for CASSSGTGKTEAFF.

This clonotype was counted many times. The CDR3 DNA reads TGCAGTGCTCCATTCGCCGGGACTAGCGGGAGGAGTTTGAAGGAGACCCAGTACTTC. It encodes CSAPFAGTSGRSLKETQYF. This rearrangement joins TRBV20-1 to TRBJ2-5, with 15 positions matching TRBD2. V trimming: 5 bases; J trimming: 5 bases; junction bases outside the gene matches: 18. The germline V gene encodes CDR1 DFQATT and CDR2 SNEGSKA (reference sequence). The CDR3 has 19 residues.

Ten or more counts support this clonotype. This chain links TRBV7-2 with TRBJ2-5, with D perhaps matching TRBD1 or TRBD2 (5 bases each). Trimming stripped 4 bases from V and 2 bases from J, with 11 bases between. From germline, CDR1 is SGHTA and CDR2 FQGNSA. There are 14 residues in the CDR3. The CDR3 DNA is TGTGCCAGCAGCTCGGGACCACAACAAGAGACCCAGTACTTC. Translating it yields CASSSGPQQETQYF. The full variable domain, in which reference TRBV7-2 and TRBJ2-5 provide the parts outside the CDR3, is GAGVSQSPSNKVTEKGKDVELRCDPISGHTALYWYRQSLGQGLEFLIYFQGNSAPDKSGLPSDRFSAERTGGSVSTLTIQRTQQEDSAVYLCASSSGPQQETQYFGPGTRLLVL.

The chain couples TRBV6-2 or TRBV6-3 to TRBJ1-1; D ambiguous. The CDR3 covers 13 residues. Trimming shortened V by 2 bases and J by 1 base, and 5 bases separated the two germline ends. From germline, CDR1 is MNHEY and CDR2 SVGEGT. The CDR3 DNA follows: TGTGCCAGCAGTTACATGGGGAACACTGAAGCTTTCTTT. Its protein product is CASSYMGNTEAFF.

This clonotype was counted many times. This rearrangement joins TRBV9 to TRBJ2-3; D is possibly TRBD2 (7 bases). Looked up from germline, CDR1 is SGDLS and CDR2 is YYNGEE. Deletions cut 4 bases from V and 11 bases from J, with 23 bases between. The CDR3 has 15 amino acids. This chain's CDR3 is CASSPPGGGIGVQYF. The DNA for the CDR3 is TGTGCCAGCAGCCCCCCGGGGGGCGGAATAGGAGTGCAGTATTTT. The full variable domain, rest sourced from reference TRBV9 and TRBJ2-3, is DSGVTQTPKHLITATGQRVTLRCSPRSGDLSVYWYQQSLDQGLQFLIQYYNGEERAKGNILERFSAQQFPDLHSELNLSSLELGDSALYFCASSPPGGGIGVQYFGPGTRLTVL.

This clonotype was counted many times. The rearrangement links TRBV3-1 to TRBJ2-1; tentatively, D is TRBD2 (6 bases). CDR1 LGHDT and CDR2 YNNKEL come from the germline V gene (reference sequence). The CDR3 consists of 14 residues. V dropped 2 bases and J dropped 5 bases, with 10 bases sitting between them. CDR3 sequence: CASSQTGGHNEQFF. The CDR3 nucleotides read TGTGCCAGCAGCCAAACCGGGGGACACAATGAGCAGTTCTTC.

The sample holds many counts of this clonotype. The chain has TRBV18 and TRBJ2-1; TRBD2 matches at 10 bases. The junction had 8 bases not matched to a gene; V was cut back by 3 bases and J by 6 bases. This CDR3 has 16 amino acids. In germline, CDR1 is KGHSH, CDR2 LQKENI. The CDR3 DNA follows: TGTGCCAGCTCACCCCAAGCGGGAGGGCCTAGCAATGAGCAGTTCTTC. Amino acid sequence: CASSPQAGGPSNEQFF. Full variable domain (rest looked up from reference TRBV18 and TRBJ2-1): NAGVMQNPRHLVRRRGQEARLRCSPMKGHSHVYWYRQLPEEGLKFMVYLQKENIIDESGMPKERFSAEFPKEGPSILRIQQVVRGDSAAYFCASSPQAGGPSNEQFFGPGTRLTVL.

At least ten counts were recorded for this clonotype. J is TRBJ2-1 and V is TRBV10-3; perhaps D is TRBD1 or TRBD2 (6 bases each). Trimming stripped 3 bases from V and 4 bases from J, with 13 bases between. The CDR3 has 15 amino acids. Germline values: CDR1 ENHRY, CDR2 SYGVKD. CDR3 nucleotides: TGTGCCATCAGTGATGGGGGGCTGGAATACAATGAGCAGTTCTTC. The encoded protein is CAISDGGLEYNEQFF.

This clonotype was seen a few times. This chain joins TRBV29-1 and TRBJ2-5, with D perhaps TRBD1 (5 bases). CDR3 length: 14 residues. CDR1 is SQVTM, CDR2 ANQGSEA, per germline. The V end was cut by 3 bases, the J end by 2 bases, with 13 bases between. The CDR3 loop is CSVEGLGVQETQYF. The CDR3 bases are TGCAGCGTTGAGGGGTTAGGGGTACAAGAGACCCAGTACTTC.

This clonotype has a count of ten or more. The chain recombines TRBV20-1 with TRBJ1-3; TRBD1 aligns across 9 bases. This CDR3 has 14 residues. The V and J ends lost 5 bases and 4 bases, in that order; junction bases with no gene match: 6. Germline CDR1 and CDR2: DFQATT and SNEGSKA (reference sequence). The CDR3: CSARGDRDGNTIYF. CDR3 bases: TGCAGTGCTCGAGGGGACAGGGACGGAAACACCATATATTTT.

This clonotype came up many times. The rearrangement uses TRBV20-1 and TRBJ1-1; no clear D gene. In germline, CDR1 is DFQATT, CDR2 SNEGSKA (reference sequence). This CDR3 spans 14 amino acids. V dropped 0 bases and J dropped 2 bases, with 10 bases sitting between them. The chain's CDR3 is CSARDLRPNTEAFF. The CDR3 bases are TGCAGTGCTAGAGATTTAAGACCAAACACTGAAGCTTTCTTT.

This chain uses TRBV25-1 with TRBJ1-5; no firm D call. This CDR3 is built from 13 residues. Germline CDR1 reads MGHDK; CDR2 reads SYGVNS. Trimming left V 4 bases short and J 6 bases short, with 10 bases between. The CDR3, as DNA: TGTGCCAGCAGTGGTGGAGGGCCTCAGCCCCAGCATTTT. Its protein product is CASSGGGPQPQHF.

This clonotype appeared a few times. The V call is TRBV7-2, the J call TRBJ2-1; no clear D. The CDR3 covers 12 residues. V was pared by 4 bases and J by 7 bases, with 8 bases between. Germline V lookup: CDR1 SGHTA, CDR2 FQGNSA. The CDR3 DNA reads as TGTGCCAGCAGCTACCGAACAAATGAGCAGTTCTTC. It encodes CASSYRTNEQFF.